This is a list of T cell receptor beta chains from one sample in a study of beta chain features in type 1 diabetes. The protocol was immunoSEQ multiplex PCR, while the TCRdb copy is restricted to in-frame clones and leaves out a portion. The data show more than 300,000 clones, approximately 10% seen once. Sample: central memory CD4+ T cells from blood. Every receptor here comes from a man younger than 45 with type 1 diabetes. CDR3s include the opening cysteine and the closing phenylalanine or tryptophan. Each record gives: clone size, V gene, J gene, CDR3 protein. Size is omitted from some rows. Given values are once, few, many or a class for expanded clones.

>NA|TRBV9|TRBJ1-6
CASSAGTDDNSPLHF
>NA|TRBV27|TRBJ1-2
CASGPFQHYGYTF
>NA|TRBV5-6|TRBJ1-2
CASSLGQGTNYGYTF
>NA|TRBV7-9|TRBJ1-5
CASSLGDRGNQPQHF
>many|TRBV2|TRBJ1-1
CASKGHNTEAFF
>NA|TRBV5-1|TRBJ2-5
CASSPQGHGETQYF
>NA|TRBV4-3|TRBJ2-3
CASSQGTGVVRDTQYF
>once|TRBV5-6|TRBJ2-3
CASSVWSGYTQYF
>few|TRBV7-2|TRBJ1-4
CASSSGTEKLFF
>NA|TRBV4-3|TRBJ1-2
CASSQDILGAYGYTF
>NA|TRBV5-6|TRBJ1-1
CASSLGSSSGGSNTEAFF
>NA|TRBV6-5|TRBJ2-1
CASSRATAYNEQFF
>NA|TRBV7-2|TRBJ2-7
CASSLTGGDSYEQYF
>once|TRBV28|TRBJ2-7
CASSLTARQQYF
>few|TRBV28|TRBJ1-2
CASSSPSETGSYTF
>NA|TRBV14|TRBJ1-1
CASSQDLGNNEAFF
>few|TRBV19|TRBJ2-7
CASSHPGQGYYEQYF
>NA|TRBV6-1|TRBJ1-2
CASSEMNPGQGDLYGYTF
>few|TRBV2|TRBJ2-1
CASNEGGPVGEQFF
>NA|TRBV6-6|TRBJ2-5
CASSQTRFQETQYF
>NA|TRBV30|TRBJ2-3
CAAGTSWGTDTQYF
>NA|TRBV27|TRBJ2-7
CASSYSNSYEQYF
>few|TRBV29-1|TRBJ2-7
CSVTVGRYEQYF
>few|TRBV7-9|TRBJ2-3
CASSVALTGGTDTQYF
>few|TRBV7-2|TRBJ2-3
CASSLGLPDTQYF
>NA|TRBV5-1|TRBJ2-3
CASSQGTAGNTQYF
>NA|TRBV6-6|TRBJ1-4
CASLDEKLFF
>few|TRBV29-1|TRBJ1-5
CSVGSGDQPQHF